This T cell receptor beta chain was profiled in a study of blood T cell repertoires in COVID-19. Whole-study context: Samples taken during acute and convalescent COVID-19 were collected in the United States, Italy and Spain. PBMCs, B-cell-depleted T cells, or T cells were the source of the cDNA or gDNA that made up the material.

As handled by the study authors: Cell counts per sample came from amplifying reference gene primers. Data came from immunoSEQ multiplex PCR; TCRdb stores just in-frame clones and leaves some out. That table gives V, J and clone size, and the DNA gave D and trimming. The sample includes roughly 76,000 clones, around 87% of them seen just once. The V end lost 6 bases, the J end lost 5 bases, and 16 bases lay between the germline ends. The V gene's germline CDR1 is MGHRA and CDR2 YSYEKL. The CDR3 runs 14 residues. Sequenced: peripheral blood. The gene calls are TRBV4-1 and TRBJ1-1, with a tentative D call TRBD1 (5 bases). This TCR was recovered from a woman older than 75 with active or convalescent COVID-19. The CDR3 protein is CASSPRGGQTEAFF. The CDR3 DNA follows: TGCGCCAGCAGTCCAAGGGGAGGACAAACTGAAGCTTTCTTT.